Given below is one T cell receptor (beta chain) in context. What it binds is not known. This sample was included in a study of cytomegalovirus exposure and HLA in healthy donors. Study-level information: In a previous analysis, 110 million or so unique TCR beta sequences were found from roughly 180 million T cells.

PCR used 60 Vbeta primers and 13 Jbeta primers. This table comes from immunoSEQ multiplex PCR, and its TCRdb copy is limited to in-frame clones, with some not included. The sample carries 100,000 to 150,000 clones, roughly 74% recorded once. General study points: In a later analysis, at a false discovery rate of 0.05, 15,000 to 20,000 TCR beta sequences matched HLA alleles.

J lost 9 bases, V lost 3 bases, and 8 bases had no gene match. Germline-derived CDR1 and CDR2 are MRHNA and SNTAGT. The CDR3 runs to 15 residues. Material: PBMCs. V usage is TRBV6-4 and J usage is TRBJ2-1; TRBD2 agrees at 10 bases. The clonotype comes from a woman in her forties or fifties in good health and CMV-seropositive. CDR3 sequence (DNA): TGTGCCAGCAGTGAGTCTAGCGGGGGAAGGAGTGAGCAGTTCTTC. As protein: CASSESSGGRSEQFF.